These T cell receptor beta chains were read from a single sample in a study of blood T cell repertoires in COVID-19. Using immunoSEQ multiplex PCR, the repertoire was profiled, and TCRdb retains in-frame clones only, with some absent. The profile shows 200,000 or so clones, roughly nine tenths of them singletons. The specimen was peripheral blood. The receptor set was obtained from a woman in her 50s with acute or convalescent COVID-19. The CDR3 runs from the conserved cysteine through the conserved F or W. The D gene is left open where the match is weak. For some rows the clone size is stated as once, few or many, or as a class when expanded; others skip it.

D gene	clone size	CDR3 length	J gene	V gene	CDR3 protein	CDR3 DNA
NA	NA	13	TRBJ1-1	TRBV5-5	CASSLVEWTEAFF	TGTGCCAGCAGCTTGGTGGAGTGGACTGAAGCTTTCTTT
NA	NA	15	TRBJ2-1	TRBV4-1	CASSQDERGYNEQFF	TGCGCCAGCAGCCAAGATGAGAGGGGGTACAATGAGCAGTTCTTC
TRBD1	NA	14	TRBJ1-1	TRBV5-4	CASSRDSRDTEAFF	TGTGCCAGCAGCCGGGACAGCCGAGACACTGAAGCTTTCTTT
NA	NA	14	TRBJ1-5	TRBV5-1	CASSLEGGNQPQHF	TGCGCCAGCAGCTTGGAAGGAGGAAATCAGCCCCAGCATTTT
NA	few	16	TRBJ2-5	TRBV11-2	CASSSTGTSPQETQYF	TGTGCCAGCAGCTCTACTGGGACATCTCCTCAAGAGACCCAGTACTTC
NA	NA	15	TRBJ1-2	TRBV9	CASTREAIANYGYTF	TGTGCCAGCACCAGGGAGGCAATCGCTAACTATGGCTACACCTTC
TRBD2	NA	16	TRBJ2-2	TRBV11-3	CASSFAGGRFTGELFF	TGTGCCAGCAGCTTTGCGGGGGGGCGCTTCACCGGGGAGCTGTTTTTT
TRBD2	once	15	TRBJ2-5	TRBV3-1/TRBV3-2	CASSLGLAGGETQYF	TGTGCCAGCAGCCTAGGACTAGCGGGAGGAGAGACCCAGTACTTC
NA	NA	15	TRBJ1-6	TRBV2	CASSEMATYNSPLHF	TGTGCCAGCAGTGAAATGGCAACATATAATTCACCCCTCCACTTT
TRBD2	NA	13	TRBJ2-7	TRBV29-1	CSVYLAGSYEQYF	TGCAGCGTTTATCTAGCGGGCTCCTACGAGCAGTACTTC
TRBD2	few	14	TRBJ2-7	TRBV5-4	CASSSGLGNYEQYF	TGTGCCAGCAGCTCTGGACTAGGAAACTACGAGCAGTACTTC
NA	NA	14	TRBJ1-5	TRBV15	CATSWGGGNQPQHF	TGTGCCACCAGCTGGGGGGGAGGCAATCAGCCCCAGCATTTT
NA	NA	13	TRBJ1-2	TRBV29-1	CSYIHTGAVGYTF	TGCAGCTACATCCATACTGGGGCCGTTGGCTACACCTTC
TRBD1	NA	14	TRBJ1-2	TRBV5-4	CASSLAGQGVGYTF	TGTGCCAGCAGCTTGGCGGGACAGGGGGTGGGCTACACCTTC
TRBD1	NA	14	TRBJ1-2	TRBV28	CASSFGTGAYGYTF	TGTGCCAGCAGCTTCGGGACAGGGGCTTATGGCTACACCTTC
NA	NA	17	TRBJ2-1	TRBV10-3	CAIKDYGGGAYGDEQFF	TGTGCCATCAAGGATTACGGCGGAGGGGCCTATGGGGATGAGCAGTTCTTC
NA	NA	9	TRBJ1-5	TRBV2	CAVGEPQHF	TGTGCCGTAGGAGAGCCCCAGCATTTT
TRBD2	NA	16	TRBJ2-3	TRBV27	CASSFQLAGATDTQYF	TGTGCCAGCAGTTTCCAACTAGCGGGGGCCACAGATACGCAGTATTTT
TRBD2	NA	15	TRBJ2-3	TRBV19	CASSRTSGRGDTQYF	TGTGCCAGTAGCCGGACTAGCGGGAGAGGAGATACGCAGTATTTT
TRBD1	NA	12	TRBJ1-4	TRBV30	CAWRGQNEKLFF	TGTGCCTGGAGGGGACAGAATGAAAAACTGTTTTTT
TRBD2	NA	17	TRBJ2-4	TRBV20-1	CSASRLAGELAKNIQYF	TGCAGTGCTAGTCGACTAGCGGGCGAACTAGCCAAAAACATTCAGTACTTC
TRBD2	NA	15	TRBJ2-1	TRBV9	CASGRILAGVDEQFF	TGTGCCAGCGGGCGAATACTAGCGGGAGTGGATGAGCAGTTCTTC
TRBD1	NA	16	TRBJ1-2	TRBV15	CATSRGDRGTNYGYTF	TGTGCCACCAGCAGAGGGGACAGGGGGACTAACTATGGCTACACCTTC
TRBD1	NA	14	TRBJ1-2	TRBV5-5	CASSSGQVGYGYTF	TGTGCCAGCAGCTCGGGACAGGTGGGGTATGGCTACACCTTC
TRBD1	NA	15	TRBJ1-5	TRBV19	CASSPVGQVNQPQHF	TGTGCCAGTAGCCCCGTCGGACAGGTTAATCAGCCCCAGCATTTT
TRBD1	NA	15	TRBJ2-5	TRBV7-2	CASSRMGQPQETQYF	TGTGCCAGCAGCCGCATGGGACAGCCACAAGAGACCCAGTACTTC
NA	NA	14	TRBJ2-7	TRBV2	CASRDTRSSYEQYF	TGTGCCAGTCGAGACACCCGAAGCTCCTACGAGCAGTACTTC
NA	NA	13	TRBJ2-2	TRBV5-8	CASSFPGPGELFF	TGTGCCAGCAGCTTCCCGGGTCCGGGGGAGCTGTTTTTT
TRBD2	NA	16	TRBJ2-3	TRBV5-1	CASSSGLAGVADTQYF	TGCGCCAGCAGCTCGGGACTAGCGGGAGTTGCAGATACGCAGTATTTT
TRBD1	NA	14	TRBJ1-6	TRBV30	CAWATRDSRSPLHF	TGTGCCTGGGCCACCAGGGACAGCCGTTCACCCCTCCACTTT
NA	NA	12	TRBJ2-7	TRBV4-1	CASSQGAAEQYF	TGCGCCAGCAGCCAGGGGGCGGCCGAGCAGTACTTC
NA	once	11	TRBJ2-1	TRBV6-5	CASEFRGEQFF	TGTGCCAGCGAGTTTAGGGGTGAGCAGTTCTTC
NA	NA	14	TRBJ2-2	TRBV7-2	CASSFNSNTGELFF	TGTGCCAGCAGCTTTAACTCAAACACCGGGGAGCTGTTTTTT
NA	NA	12	TRBJ1-1	TRBV6-5	CASTTGNTEAFF	TGTGCCAGCACCACGGGGAACACTGAAGCTTTCTTT
NA	NA	11	TRBJ1-1	TRBV29-1	CSSLMNTEAFF	TGCAGCTCACTTATGAACACTGAAGCTTTCTTT
NA	few	12	TRBJ1-6	TRBV27	CAQGTHNSPLHF	TGTGCCCAGGGGACCCATAATTCACCCCTCCACTTT
NA	NA	15	TRBJ1-2	TRBV27	CASSPNGLHTYGYTF	TGTGCCAGCAGCCCTAACGGACTCCATACCTATGGCTACACCTTC
TRBD2	NA	15	TRBJ2-3	TRBV9	CASSPRLAGGDTQYF	TGTGCCAGCAGCCCCAGACTAGCGGGGGGTGATACGCAGTATTTT
NA	once	15	TRBJ2-1	TRBV5-1	CASSETGSTYNEQFF	TGCGCCAGCAGCGAAACAGGATCCACCTACAATGAGCAGTTCTTC
TRBD1	once	14	TRBJ1-1	TRBV7-9	CASSSWSGGREAFF	TGTGCCAGCAGCTCGTGGTCAGGGGGCAGGGAAGCTTTCTTT